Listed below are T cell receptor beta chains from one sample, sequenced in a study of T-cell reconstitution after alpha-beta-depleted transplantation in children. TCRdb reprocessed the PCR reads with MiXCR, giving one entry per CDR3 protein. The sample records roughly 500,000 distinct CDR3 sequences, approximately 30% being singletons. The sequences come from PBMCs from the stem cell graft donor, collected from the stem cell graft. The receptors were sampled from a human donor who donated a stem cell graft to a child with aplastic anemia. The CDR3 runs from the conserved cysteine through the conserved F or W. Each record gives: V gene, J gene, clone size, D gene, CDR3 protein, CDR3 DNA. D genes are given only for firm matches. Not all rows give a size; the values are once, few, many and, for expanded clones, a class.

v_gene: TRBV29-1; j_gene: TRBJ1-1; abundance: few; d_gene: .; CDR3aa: CSVLPTRLDEAFF; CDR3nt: TGCAGCGTGCTACCAACCCGTTTGGATGAAGCTTTCTTT
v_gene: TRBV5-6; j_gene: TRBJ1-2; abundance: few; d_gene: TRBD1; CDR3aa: CASSGDRGLIDGYTF; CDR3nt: TGTGCCAGCAGCGGGGACAGGGGATTGATTGATGGCTACACCTTC
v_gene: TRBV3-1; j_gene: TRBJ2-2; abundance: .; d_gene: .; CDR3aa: CASSPYVRVANTGELFF; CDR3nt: TGTGCCAGCAGCCCCTACGTCAGGGTAGCGAACACCGGGGAGCTGTTTTTT
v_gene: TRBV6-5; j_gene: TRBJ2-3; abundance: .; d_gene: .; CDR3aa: CASSYLVVADTQYF; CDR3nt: TGTGCCAGCAGTTACTTAGTAGTGGCAGATACGCAGTATTTT
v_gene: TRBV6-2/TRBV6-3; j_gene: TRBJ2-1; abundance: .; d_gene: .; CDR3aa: CASSSAEGYNEQFF; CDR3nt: TGTGCCAGCAGTTCCGCCGAGGGTTACAATGAGCAGTTCTTC
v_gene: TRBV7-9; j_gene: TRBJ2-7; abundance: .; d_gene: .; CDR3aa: CASSAPPSDYEQYF; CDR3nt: TGTGCCAGCAGCGCCCCCCCCTCCGATTACGAGCAGTACTTC
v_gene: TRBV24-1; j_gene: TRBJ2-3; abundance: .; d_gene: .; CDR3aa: CATSDSGEGPDTQYF; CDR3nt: TGTGCCACCAGTGATTCCGGCGAGGGCCCAGATACGCAGTATTTT
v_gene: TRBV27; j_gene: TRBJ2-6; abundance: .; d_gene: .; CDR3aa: CASSLSWGANGLTF; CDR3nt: TGTGCCAGCAGTTTATCGTGGGGGGCCAACGGCCTGACTTTC
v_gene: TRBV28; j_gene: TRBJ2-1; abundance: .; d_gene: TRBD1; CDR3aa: CASSKYGTGSYNEQFF; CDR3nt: TGTGCCAGCAGTAAATACGGGACAGGCTCCTACAATGAGCAGTTCTTC
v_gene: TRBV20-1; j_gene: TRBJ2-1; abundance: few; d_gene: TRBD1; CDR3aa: CSARDHQRGPYNEQFF; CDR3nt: TGCAGTGCTAGAGATCATCAGAGGGGGCCCTACAATGAGCAGTTCTTC
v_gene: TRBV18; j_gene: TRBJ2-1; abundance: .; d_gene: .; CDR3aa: CASSPQVQGQFF; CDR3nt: TGTGCCAGCTCACCCCAGGTTCAGGGGCAGTTCTTC
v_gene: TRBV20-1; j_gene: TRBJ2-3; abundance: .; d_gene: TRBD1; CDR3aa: CSARDPVLTGRGPDTQYF; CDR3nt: TGCAGTGCTAGAGATCCCGTCTTGACAGGGAGAGGGCCAGATACGCAGTATTTT
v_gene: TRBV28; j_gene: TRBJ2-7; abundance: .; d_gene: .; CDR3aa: CASSYGVSYEQYF; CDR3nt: TGTGCCAGCAGTTATGGGGTTTCCTACGAGCAGTACTTC
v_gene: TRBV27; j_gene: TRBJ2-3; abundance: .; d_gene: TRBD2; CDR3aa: CASNLGTSGNTQYF; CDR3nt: TGTGCCAGCAACCTCGGGACTAGCGGAAATACGCAGTATTTT